Each of the 26 T cell receptor beta chains below was sequenced from the same sample in a study of blood T cell repertoires in COVID-19 (dated by TCRdb to 2019 to 2021). The method behind the library was the immunoSEQ multiplex PCR assay. Held by TCRdb, this immuneACCESS table contains in-frame sequences only and omits some clones. Under half of the omission traces to an unresolved V gene where checked; the cause of the rest is unknown. Within this sample are 200,000 to 300,000 clones, with around nine tenths of them counted one time only. Around 9.5% of the sample is taken by the ten largest. Sequences were obtained from peripheral blood. These receptors were collected from a man in his forties who had recovered from COVID-19.

V gene TRBV2 combines with J gene TRBJ2-5, with D perhaps TRBD2 (6 bases). The CDR3 has 14 amino acids. Germline CDR1 and CDR2: SNHLY and FYNNEI. V was pared by 7 bases and J by 1 base, with 13 bases between. Here the CDR3 DNA reads TGTGCCAGCACTACTAGCCAAATCCAAGAGACCCAGTACTTC. It translates to CASTTSQIQETQYF.

The chain links TRBV5-5 to TRBJ1-2; D may be TRBD1 (6 bases). The V end was cut by 1 base, the J end by 7 bases, with 17 bases between. The CDR3 is made up of 15 amino acids. Germline loops: CDR1 SGHKS, CDR2 YYEKEE (reference sequence). CDR3 residues: CASSLQPGGSFGYTF. DNA for the CDR3: TGTGCCAGCAGCTTGCAGCCGGGGGGCTCCTTTGGCTACACCTTC.

This chain joins TRBV18 and TRBJ2-3; perhaps TRBD1 as D (6 bases). Germline CDR1 reads KGHSH; CDR2 reads LQKENI. The V and J ends lost 2 bases and 0 bases respectively, with 9 bases between them. This CDR3 comprises 15 residues. The DNA for the CDR3 is TGTGCCAGCTCACCAGGGGGCGCGAGCACAGATACGCAGTATTTT. Translated, it gives CASSPGGASTDTQYF.

The V call is TRBV4-3, the J call TRBJ1-6, with D possibly TRBD1 on 5 matching bases. The CDR3 is 15 amino acids. V gave up 2 bases and J gave up 11 bases, with 16 bases separating them. Germline CDR1 reads LGHNA; CDR2 reads YSLEER. The CDR3 region has the DNA TGCGCCAGCAGCCAAAAGCTCGGGGGGGGACCACCCCTCCACTTT. The encoded protein is CASSQKLGGGPPLHF.

This clone was detected once. V usage is TRBV5-1 and J usage is TRBJ2-1, with 15 bases identical to TRBD2. Looked up from germline, CDR1 is SGHRS and CDR2 is YFSETQ. Losses at the gene ends were 4 bases for V and 8 bases for J; bases not matched to a gene: 10. CDR3 length: 17 amino acids. This chain's CDR3 is CASSLGLAGGTYDEQFF. CDR3 bases: TGCGCCAGCAGCCTTGGACTAGCGGGAGGGACTTACGATGAGCAGTTCTTC.

The rearrangement joins TRBV5-1 to TRBJ1-1, with 7 bases that match TRBD1. V dropped 4 bases and J dropped 5; count of bases not matched to a gene: 5. This CDR3 has 13 amino acids. Germline V lookup: CDR1 SGHRS, CDR2 YFSETQ. For the CDR3, the DNA is TGCGCCAGCAGCCTCGACAGGGTTACTGAAGCTTTCTTT. It translates to CASSLDRVTEAFF.

The chain combines TRBV4-3 with TRBJ2-7, with 10 bases fitting TRBD2. V trimming: 0 bases; J trimming: 12 bases; junction bases outside the gene matches: 11. The germline V gene encodes CDR1 LGHNA and CDR2 YSLEER. The CDR3 has 15 residues. CDR3 nucleotides: TGCGCCAGCAGCCAAGACCAAGACCCAGCGGGAGGGCGGTACTTC. Translation gives CASSQDQDPAGGRYF.

J is TRBJ1-2 and V is TRBV6-2 or TRBV6-3; D might be TRBD1 (5 bases). CDR1 and CDR2 (germline): MNHEY, SVGEGT. The germline V and J ends were trimmed by 5 bases and 2 bases, with 9 bases remaining between them. This CDR3 contains 13 residues. The CDR3 DNA reads as TGTGCCAGCAGTGAGACAGAGAACTATGGCTACACCTTC. This translates into CASSETENYGYTF.

CDR3 in amino acids: CAIRAGQNTDTQYF. CDR3 DNA sequence: TGTGCCATCAGAGCGGGACAAAACACAGATACGCAGTATTTT. The V and J genes are TRBV10-3 and TRBJ2-3; tentative D call: TRBD2 (7 bases). V lost 6 bases and J 2 bases, leaving 12 bases between the germline ends. Germline assignment: CDR1 ENHRY and CDR2 SYGVKD. This CDR3 has 14 amino acids.

The chain employs TRBV25-1 and TRBJ2-1; possible D gene TRBD1, 6 bases. CDR1 and CDR2 (germline): MGHDK, SYGVNS. The CDR3 loop spans 16 amino acids. Trimming took off 4 bases at V and 7 bases at J, with 20 bases between the two ends. CDR3 residues: CASSVIGAGVGNEQFF. CDR3 coding DNA: TGTGCCAGCAGTGTCATCGGGGCAGGGGTGGGGAATGAGCAGTTCTTC.

The chain is built from TRBV29-1 and TRBJ2-3; perhaps TRBD2 as D (5 bases). Trimming removed 3 bases at V and 4 bases at J, with 14 bases between. The CDR3 consists of 14 residues. The germline V gene encodes CDR1 SQVTM and CDR2 ANQGSEA. CDR3 sequence: CSVEGDETPDTQYF. The CDR3 DNA reads as TGCAGCGTTGAGGGAGACGAGACGCCAGATACGCAGTATTTT.

This CDR3 is CASSQGPKSSYNEQFF. The CDR3 DNA sequence: TGCGCCAGCAGCCAGGGCCCCAAGAGCTCCTACAATGAGCAGTTCTTC. The chain carries TRBV4-3 and TRBJ2-1; D is uncertain. Deletions cut 3 bases from V and 0 bases from J, with 12 bases between. Germline CDR1 LGHNA, CDR2 YSLEER. This CDR3 is built from 16 residues.

The chain uses TRBV11-2 and TRBJ2-2; 7 bases align to TRBD2. Germline V gene sequence: CDR1 SGHAT, CDR2 FQNNGV. V shed 1 base, J shed 6 bases, and the junction held 11 bases outside the gene matches. The CDR3 has 17 amino acids. CDR3 bases: TGTGCCAGCAGCTTAGTTTCCGGCGGGAGCATCTCCGGGGAGCTGTTTTTT. As protein: CASSLVSGGSISGELFF.

The rearrangement uses TRBV4-2 and TRBJ1-1; 12 nucleotides align to TRBD1. With V trimmed by 0 bases and J by 11 bases, 13 bases remained unmatched. Germline V gives CDR1 LGHNA, CDR2 YNFKEQ. The CDR3 extends over 17 amino acids. CDR3 bases: TGTGCCAGCAGCCAAGAGGGGACAGGGGGCGGGCTCGCGGAGGCTTTCTTT. It is translated as CASSQEGTGGGLAEAFF.

J is TRBJ2-1 and V is TRBV19, with 10 bases aligning to TRBD2. This CDR3 is 15 amino acids long. Germline trimming cut 4 bases from V and 6 bases from J; bases unmatched to any gene: 6. CDR1 LNHDA and CDR2 SQIVND come from the germline V gene (reference sequence). The DNA of the CDR3 is TGTGCCAGTAGTACTAGCGGGGGACCCTTCAATGAGCAGTTCTTC. It translates to CASSTSGGPFNEQFF.

This clone was counted a few times. V usage is TRBV6-6 and J usage is TRBJ2-1, with 8 positions matching TRBD2. J was trimmed by 4 bases and V by 7 bases; bases with no gene match: 6. Germline CDR1 reads MNHNY; CDR2 reads SVGAGI (reference sequence). This CDR3 is built from 14 residues. As DNA, the CDR3 is TGTGCCAGCACCGAAGCGGGGGCGTACAATGAGCAGTTCTTC. Amino acid sequence: CASTEAGAYNEQFF.

The chain is built from TRBV6-5 and TRBJ2-1; D may be TRBD2 (7 bases). Per germline, CDR1 MNHEY and CDR2 SVGAGI. The CDR3 loop spans 14 amino acids. Between the trimmed V and J ends, which lost 3 bases and 7 bases, there was a span of 13 bases. CDR3 coding DNA: TGTGCCAGCAGTTATAGTGGGAGGGGGAATGAGCAGTTCTTC. Translation gives CASSYSGRGNEQFF.

This clone has just one count. This chain links TRBV19 with TRBJ2-1; 14 positions agree with TRBD2. This CDR3 contains 16 residues. V lost 6 bases to trimming and J lost 4 bases; unmatched junction nucleotides: 5. Germline V CDR1 and CDR2: LNHDA, SQIVND (reference sequence). CDR3 DNA: TGTGCCAGTAGAGGGACTAGCGGGAGCCGATACAATGAGCAGTTCTTC. It translates to CASRGTSGSRYNEQFF.

This clone came up once. The CDR3 DNA is TGTGCCTGGAGTGTCCCGTTACAGGGGAATGGTGGAAACACCATATATTTT. This translates into CAWSVPLQGNGGNTIYF. The rearrangement links TRBV30 to TRBJ1-3; the match to TRBD1 covers 7 bases. The CDR3 contains 17 residues. Losses at the gene ends were 0 bases for V and 3 bases for J; bases not matched to a gene: 11. In germline, CDR1 is GTSNPN, CDR2 SVGIG (reference sequence).

The sample holds one count of this clone. The CDR3 protein is CASSGRLAGGLLNEQFF. The CDR3 DNA follows: TGTGCCAGCAGCGGCAGACTAGCGGGGGGGCTCTTGAATGAGCAGTTCTTC. The genes are TRBV11-2 and TRBJ2-1, with TRBD2 matching 14 bases. J lost 7 bases, V lost 5 bases, and 10 bases had no gene match. This CDR3 has 17 amino acids. Germline V gene data show CDR1 as SGHAT and CDR2 as FQNNGV.

The chain carries TRBV7-9 and TRBJ1-2; D might be TRBD1 (6 bases). Germline assignment: CDR1 SEHNR and CDR2 FQNEAQ (reference sequence). The CDR3 has 17 residues. The ends were cut back, 4 bases at V and 5 bases at J, with 23 bases in the middle. The CDR3 region is CASSSTGGAAADYGYTF. The CDR3 nucleotides are TGTGCCAGCAGCTCCACGGGGGGGGCAGCTGCAGATTATGGCTACACCTTC. The full variable domain, completed using reference TRBV7-9 and TRBJ1-2, is DTGVSQNPRHKITKRGQNVTFRCDPISEHNRLYWYRQTLGQGPEFLTYFQNEAQLEKSRLLSDRFSAERPKGSFSTLEIQRTEQGDSAMYLCASSSTGGAAADYGYTFGSGTRLTVV.

This chain links TRBV6-5 with TRBJ1-2; D is unclear. In germline, CDR1 is MNHEY, CDR2 SVGAGI. The V end was cut by 7 bases, the J end by 4 bases, with 13 bases between. CDR3 length equals 13 residues. The CDR3 loop reads CASTPSGSYGYTF. The CDR3 DNA reads as TGTGCCAGCACCCCAAGTGGGAGCTATGGCTACACCTTC.

The rearrangement joins TRBV12-5 to TRBJ2-1, with D possibly TRBD1 on 5 matching bases. V lost 1 base, J lost 4 bases, and 20 bases lay in between. Germline CDR1 LGHNT, CDR2 FRNRAP. This CDR3 has 18 amino acids. The CDR3 is CASGLGQGQSLKYNEQFF. In DNA, the CDR3 is TGTGCTAGTGGTTTGGGGCAGGGTCAATCCCTGAAATACAATGAGCAGTTCTTC.

The gene calls are TRBV9 and TRBJ1-1; 7 nucleotides agree with TRBD1. CDR3 length equals 15 residues. Losses at the gene ends were 4 bases for V and 4 bases for J; bases not matched to a gene: 10. Germline V CDR1 and CDR2: SGDLS, YYNGEE. The CDR3 nucleotides read TGTGCCAGCAGCCCACATCCGACAGGGATCACTGAAGCTTTCTTT. Translated: CASSPHPTGITEAFF.

The rearrangement joins TRBV11-2 to TRBJ1-4, with unresolved D. The CDR3 runs 15 residues. Trimming stripped 4 bases from V and 7 bases from J, with 16 bases between. The germline CDR1 and CDR2 sequences are SGHAT and FQNNGV. CDR3 bases: TGTGCCAGCAGCTCCGCGGGGAGGGCTCCTGAAAAACTGTTTTTT. This encodes CASSSAGRAPEKLFF.

The J gene is TRBJ2-1, the V gene TRBV24-1; 10 nucleotides match TRBD2. Trimming removed 2 bases from V and 7 bases from J; junction bases left unmatched: 10. The CDR3 has 17 amino acids. From germline, CDR1 is KGHDR and CDR2 SFDVKD. CDR3 DNA sequence: TGTGCCACCAGTGATTCGACAGCGGGAGGGCCGGCGAATGAGCAGTTCTTC. As protein: CATSDSTAGGPANEQFF.